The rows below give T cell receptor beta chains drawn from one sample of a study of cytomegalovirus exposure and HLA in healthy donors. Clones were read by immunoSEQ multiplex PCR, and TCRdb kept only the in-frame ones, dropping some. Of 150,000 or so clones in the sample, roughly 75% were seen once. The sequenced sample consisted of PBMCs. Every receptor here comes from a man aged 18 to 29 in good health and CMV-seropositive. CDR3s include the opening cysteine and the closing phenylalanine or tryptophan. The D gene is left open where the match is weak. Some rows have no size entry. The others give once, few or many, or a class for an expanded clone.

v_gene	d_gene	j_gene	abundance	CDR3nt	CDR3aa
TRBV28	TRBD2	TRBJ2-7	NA	TGTGCCAGCGGGGGGGCTAGCGGGACCTACGAGCAGTACTTC	CASGGASGTYEQYF
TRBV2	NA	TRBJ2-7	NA	TGTGCCAGCAGTGGGGCGTTTACAGGTTGGAGTGAGTACGAGCAGTACTTC	CASSGAFTGWSEYEQYF
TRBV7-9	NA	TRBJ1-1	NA	TGTGCCAGCAGCTTATCAAATACTGAAGCTTTCTTT	CASSLSNTEAFF
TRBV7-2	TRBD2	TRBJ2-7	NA	TGTGCCAGCAGCGACGGGACTAGCGGGAGTTGGGACGAGCAGTACTTC	CASSDGTSGSWDEQYF
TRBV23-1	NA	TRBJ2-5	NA	TGCGCCAGCAGTCAATTAGGGGGAAGGGCCCAGTACTTC	CASSQLGGRAQYF
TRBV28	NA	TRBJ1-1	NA	TGTGCCAGCAGTTTATTGGCTGGAGGTAAGGCTTTCTTT	CASSLLAGGKAFF
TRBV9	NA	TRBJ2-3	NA	TGTGCCAGCAGCGAGGCGACAGCGACCACAGATACGCAGTATTTT	CASSEATATTDTQYF
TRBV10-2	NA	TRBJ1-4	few	TGCGCCAGCAGCACAGTGGTACATGAAAAACTGTTTTTT	CASSTVVHEKLFF
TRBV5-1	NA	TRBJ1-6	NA	TGCGCCAGCAGCTTGGGGGACGGGAGCTCCTATAATTCACCCCTCCACTTT	CASSLGDGSSYNSPLHF
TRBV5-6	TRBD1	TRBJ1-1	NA	TGTGCCAGCAGCTTTTACACAGGGGAGGTGAGTGGCACTGAAGCTTTCTTT	CASSFYTGEVSGTEAFF
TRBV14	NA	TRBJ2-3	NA	TGTGCCAGCAGCCAAGATATGGGGCGGACCTACACAGATACGCAGTATTTT	CASSQDMGRTYTDTQYF
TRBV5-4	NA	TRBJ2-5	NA	TGTGCCAGCAGCTTCCCCGGGAACCAAGAGACCCAGTACTTC	CASSFPGNQETQYF
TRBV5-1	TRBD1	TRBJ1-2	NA	TGCGCCAGCAGCTTAACCAGGGGGGCCTATGGCTACACCTTC	CASSLTRGAYGYTF
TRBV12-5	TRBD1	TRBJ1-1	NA	TGTGCTAGTGGTTTGACAGGGGGCGGCATGTCCACTGAAGCTTTCTTT	CASGLTGGGMSTEAFF
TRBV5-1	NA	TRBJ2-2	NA	TGCGCCAGCAGCTTGGCCGCGGCGGGAACCGGGGAGCTGTTTTTT	CASSLAAAGTGELFF
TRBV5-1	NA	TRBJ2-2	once	TGCGCCAGCGGCATCGGGACAACCAACACCGGGGAGCTGTTTTTT	CASGIGTTNTGELFF
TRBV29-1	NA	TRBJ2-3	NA	TGCAGCGTTGTCCCTGAGGGGGTTTCCACAGATACGCAGTATTTT	CSVVPEGVSTDTQYF
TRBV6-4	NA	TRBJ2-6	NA	TGTGCCAGCAGTGACTCGAGTAGCAACTCTGGGGCCAACGTCCTGACTTTC	CASSDSSSNSGANVLTF
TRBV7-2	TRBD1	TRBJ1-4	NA	TGTGCCAGCAGTTTTGACAGGGGGCGTGAAAAACTGTTTTTT	CASSFDRGREKLFF
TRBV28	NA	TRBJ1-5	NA	TGTGCCAGCAGGCCGTTGAGTGGAGGGGCGTTCAATCAGCCCCAGCATTTT	CASRPLSGGAFNQPQHF
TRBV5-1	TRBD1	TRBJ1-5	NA	TGCGCCAGCAGCCCGACAGGGATCAATCAGCCCCAGCATTTT	CASSPTGINQPQHF
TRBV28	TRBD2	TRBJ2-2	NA	TGTGCCAGCAGCCTCTTTGCGCGGGAGAGAAACACCGGGGAGCTGTTTTTT	CASSLFARERNTGELFF
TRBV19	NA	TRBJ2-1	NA	TGTGCCAGTAGTGGGCCCCCCCGGGGGACCTACAATGAGCAGTTCTTC	CASSGPPRGTYNEQFF
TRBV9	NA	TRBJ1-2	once	TGTGCCAGCAGCCCACGGGAGGGGGGCTATGGCTACACCTTC	CASSPREGGYGYTF
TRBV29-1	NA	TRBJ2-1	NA	TGCAGCGTTGAGGACAGCTACAATGAGCAGTTCTTC	CSVEDSYNEQFF
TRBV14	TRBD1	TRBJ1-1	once	TGTGCCAGCAGCGACAGGGTAAGAGGCACTGAAGCTTTCTTT	CASSDRVRGTEAFF
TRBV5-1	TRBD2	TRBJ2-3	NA	TGCGCCAGCAGCCTTACTAGCGGGAGGACAGATACGCAGTATTTT	CASSLTSGRTDTQYF
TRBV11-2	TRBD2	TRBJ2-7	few	TGTGCCAGCAGCTTAGTACTAGCGGGAGCCCACGAGCAGTACTTC	CASSLVLAGAHEQYF
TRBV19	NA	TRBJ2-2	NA	TGTGCCAGTAGTAGTATTACCAGGGGTATGGGGGAGCTGTTTTTT	CASSSITRGMGELFF
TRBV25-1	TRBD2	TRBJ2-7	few	TGTGCCAGCAGTGAATTCCCGACTCGGCTAGCGGCCGAGCAGTACTTC	CASSEFPTRLAAEQYF
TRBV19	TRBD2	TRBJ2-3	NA	TGTGCCAGTAAGGAACCTCCTAGCGGGAATCAAGATACGCAGTATTTT	CASKEPPSGNQDTQYF
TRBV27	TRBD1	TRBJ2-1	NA	TGTGCCAGCAGAGCCAAGTGGGACAGGGTCTACAATGAGCAGTTCTTC	CASRAKWDRVYNEQFF
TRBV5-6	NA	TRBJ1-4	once	TGTGCCAGCAGCTTTGAGAGGGCTGGAACTAATGAAAAACTGTTTTTT	CASSFERAGTNEKLFF
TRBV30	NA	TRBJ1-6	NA	TGTGCCTGGAGTGTAATCGGTTCACCCCTCCACTTT	CAWSVIGSPLHF
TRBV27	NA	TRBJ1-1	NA	TGTGCCAGCAGTGCAGAAGGGAGGGTGGGCACTGAAGCTTTCTTT	CASSAEGRVGTEAFF
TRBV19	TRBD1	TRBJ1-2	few	TGTGCCAGTAGTATTCTGGGGACAGCTAACTATGGCTACACCTTC	CASSILGTANYGYTF
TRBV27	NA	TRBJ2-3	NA	TGTGCCAGTCTGGGGGGATTCAAGGGCAGCGCAGATACGCAGTATTTT	CASLGGFKGSADTQYF
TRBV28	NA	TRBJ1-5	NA	TGTGCCAGCAGTCCGGGGAGGGCGGGAGATCAGCCCCAGCATTTT	CASSPGRAGDQPQHF
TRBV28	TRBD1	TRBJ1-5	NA	TGTGCCAGCAGCCCAGGGGGTCGTGATCAGCCCCAGCATTTT	CASSPGGRDQPQHF
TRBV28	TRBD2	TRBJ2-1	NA	TGTGCCAGCAGTTTCTACCCACGGCCTAGCGGGACGGGGGGTAGCTCCTACAATGAGCAGTTCTTC	CASSFYPRPSGTGGSSYNEQFF
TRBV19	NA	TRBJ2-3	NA	TGTGCCAGTAGTATTCAGGGGACTATAACCACAGATACGCAGTATTTT	CASSIQGTITTDTQYF
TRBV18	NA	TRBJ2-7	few	TGTGCCAGCTCCTCAGGGCAGGGTATAAGCGAGCAGTACTTC	CASSSGQGISEQYF
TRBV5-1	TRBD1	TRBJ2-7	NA	TGCGCCAGCAGCAGACAGGGTTCCTACGAGCAGTACTTC	CASSRQGSYEQYF
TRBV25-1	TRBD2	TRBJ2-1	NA	TGTGCCAGCACCGCACAGATAGCGGGAGTAGGGTACAATGAGCAGTTCTTC	CASTAQIAGVGYNEQFF
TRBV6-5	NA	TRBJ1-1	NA	TGTGCCAGCACACGGACTTATCAGAGCACTGAAGCTTTCTTT	CASTRTYQSTEAFF
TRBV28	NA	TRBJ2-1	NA	TGTGCCAGCACCACGGGGTACTCCTACAATGAGCAGTTCTTC	CASTTGYSYNEQFF
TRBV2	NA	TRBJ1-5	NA	TGTGCCAGCGGGGCATCTCACAATCAGCCCCAGCATTTT	CASGASHNQPQHF
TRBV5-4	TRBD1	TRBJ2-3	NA	TGTGCCAGCAGCCCTTGGGACAGGGGGTCGCATACGCAGTATTTT	CASSPWDRGSHTQYF
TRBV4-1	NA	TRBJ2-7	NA	TGCGCCAGCAGCCAAGAAGAAGGATCCCAGGGGTACGAGCAGTACTTC	CASSQEEGSQGYEQYF
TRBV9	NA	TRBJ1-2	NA	TGTGCCAGCAGCAGAACTGGGGGGGGATATGGCTACACCTTC	CASSRTGGGYGYTF
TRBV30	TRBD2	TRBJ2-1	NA	TGTGCCTGGAACCCGGGAGGGGGAAGAGAGCAGTTCTTC	CAWNPGGGREQFF
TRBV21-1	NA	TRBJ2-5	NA	TGTGCCAGCAGCACCAGGGACAGAACGAAGTACTTC	CASSTRDRTKYF
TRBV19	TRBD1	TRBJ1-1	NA	TGTGCCAGTAGTATTCTCTTGACAGGGGGAAGTGAAGCTTTCTTT	CASSILLTGGSEAFF
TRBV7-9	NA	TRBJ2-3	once	TGTGCCAGCAGCCTACTACTAAGCACAGATACGCAGTATTTT	CASSLLLSTDTQYF